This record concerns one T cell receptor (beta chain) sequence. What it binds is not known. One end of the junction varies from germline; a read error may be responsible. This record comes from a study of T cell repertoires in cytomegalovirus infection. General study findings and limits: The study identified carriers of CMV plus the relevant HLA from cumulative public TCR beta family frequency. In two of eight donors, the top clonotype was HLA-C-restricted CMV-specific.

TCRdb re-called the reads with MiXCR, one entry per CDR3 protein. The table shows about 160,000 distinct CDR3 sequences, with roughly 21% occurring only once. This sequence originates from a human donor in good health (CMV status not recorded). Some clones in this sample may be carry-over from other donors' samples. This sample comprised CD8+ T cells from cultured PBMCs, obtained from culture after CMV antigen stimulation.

The CDR3 loop is CARSSRSSYNEQFF. CDR3 bases: TGTGCCCGCAGTTCCAGGAGCTCCTACAATGAGCAGTTCTTC. The chain employs TRBV6-2 or TRBV6-3 and TRBJ2-1; no clear D gene. CDR1 MNHEY and CDR2 SVGEGT come from the germline V gene. The CDR3 is 14 residues long.